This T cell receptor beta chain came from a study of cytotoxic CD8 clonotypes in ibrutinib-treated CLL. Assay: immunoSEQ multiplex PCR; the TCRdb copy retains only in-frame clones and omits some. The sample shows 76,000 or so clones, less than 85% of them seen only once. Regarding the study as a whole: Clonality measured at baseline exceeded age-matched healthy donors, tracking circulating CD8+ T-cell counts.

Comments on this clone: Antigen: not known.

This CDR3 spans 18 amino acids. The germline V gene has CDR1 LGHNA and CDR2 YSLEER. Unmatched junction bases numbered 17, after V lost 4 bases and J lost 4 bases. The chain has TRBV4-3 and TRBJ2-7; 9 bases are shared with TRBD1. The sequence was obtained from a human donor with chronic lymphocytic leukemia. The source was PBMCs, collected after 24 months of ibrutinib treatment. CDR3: CASSRRTGGVLGSYEQYF. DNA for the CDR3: TGCGCCAGCAGCCGGAGAACAGGGGGCGTCTTGGGGTCTTACGAGCAGTACTTC.